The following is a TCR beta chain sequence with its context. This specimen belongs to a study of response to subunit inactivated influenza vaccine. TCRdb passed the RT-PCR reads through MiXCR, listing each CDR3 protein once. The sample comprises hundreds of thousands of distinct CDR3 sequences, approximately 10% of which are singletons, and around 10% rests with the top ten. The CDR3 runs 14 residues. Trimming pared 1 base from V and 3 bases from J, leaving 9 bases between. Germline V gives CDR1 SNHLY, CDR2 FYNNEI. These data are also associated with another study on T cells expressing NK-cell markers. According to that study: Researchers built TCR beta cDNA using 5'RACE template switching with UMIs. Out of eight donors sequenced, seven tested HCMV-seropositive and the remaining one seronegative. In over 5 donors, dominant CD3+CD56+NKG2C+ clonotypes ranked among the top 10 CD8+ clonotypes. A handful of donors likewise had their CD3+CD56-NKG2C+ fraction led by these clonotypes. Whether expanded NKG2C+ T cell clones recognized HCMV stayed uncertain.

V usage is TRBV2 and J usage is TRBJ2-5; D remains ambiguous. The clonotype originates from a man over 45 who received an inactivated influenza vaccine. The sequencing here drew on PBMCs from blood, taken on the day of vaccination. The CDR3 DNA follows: TGTGCCAGCAGTGAAGATAGGGTCAAAGAGACCCAGTACTTC. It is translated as CASSEDRVKETQYF.